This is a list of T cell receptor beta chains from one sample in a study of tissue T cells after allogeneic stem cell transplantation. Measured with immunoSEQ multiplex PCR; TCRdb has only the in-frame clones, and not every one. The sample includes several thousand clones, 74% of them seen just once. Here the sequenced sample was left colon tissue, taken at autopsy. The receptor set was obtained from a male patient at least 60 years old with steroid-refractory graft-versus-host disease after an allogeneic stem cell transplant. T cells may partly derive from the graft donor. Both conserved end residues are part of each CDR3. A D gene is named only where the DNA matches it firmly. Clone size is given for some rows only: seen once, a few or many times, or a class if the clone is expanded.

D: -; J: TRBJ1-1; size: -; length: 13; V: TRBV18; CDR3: CASSQNTEPGAFF; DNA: TGTGCCAGCTCACAAAATACAGAGCCCGGAGCTTTCTTT
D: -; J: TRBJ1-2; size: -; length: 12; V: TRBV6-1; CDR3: CASSEQSDGYTF; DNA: TGTGCCAGCAGTGAACAATCAGATGGCTACACCTTC
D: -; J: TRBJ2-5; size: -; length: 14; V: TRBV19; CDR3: CASSTGRQQETQYF; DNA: TGTGCCAGTAGTACGGGACGGCAACAAGAGACCCAGTACTTC
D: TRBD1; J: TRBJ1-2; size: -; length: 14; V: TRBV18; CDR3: CASSPDREFYGYTF; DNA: TGTGCCAGCTCACCGGACAGGGAGTTCTATGGCTACACCTTC
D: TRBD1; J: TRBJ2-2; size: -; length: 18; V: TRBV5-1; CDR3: CASSLVPRDRGTTGELFF; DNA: TGCGCCAGCAGCTTAGTTCCCCGGGACAGGGGGACGACCGGGGAGCTGTTTTTT
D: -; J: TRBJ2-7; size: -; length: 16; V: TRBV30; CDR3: CAWSVRRGRLPYEQYF; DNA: TGTGCCTGGAGTGTACGCCGGGGCAGACTACCGTACGAGCAGTACTTC
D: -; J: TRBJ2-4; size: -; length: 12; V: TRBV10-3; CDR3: CAISGGPDIQYF; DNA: TGTGCCATCAGTGGAGGGCCGGACATTCAGTACTTC
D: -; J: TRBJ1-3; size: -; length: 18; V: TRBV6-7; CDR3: CASSLGSGSDNSGNTIYF; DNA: TGTGCCAGCAGTTTGGGATCCGGTAGCGATAACTCTGGAAACACCATATATTTT
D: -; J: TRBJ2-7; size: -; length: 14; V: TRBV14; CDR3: CASSRGQGPYEQYF; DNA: TGTGCCAGCAGCCGGGGACAAGGACCCTACGAGCAGTACTTC
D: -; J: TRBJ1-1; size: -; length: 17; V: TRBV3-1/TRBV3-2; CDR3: CASSQDLVRAERTEAFF; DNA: TGTGCCAGCAGCCAAGATCTTGTTCGGGCAGAGAGGACTGAAGCTTTCTTT
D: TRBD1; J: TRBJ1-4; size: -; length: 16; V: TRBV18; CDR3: CASSPPIETGREKLFF; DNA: TGTGCCAGCTCACCACCGATCGAGACAGGGCGTGAAAAACTGTTTTTT
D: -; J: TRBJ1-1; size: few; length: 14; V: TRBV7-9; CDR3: CASSRITLYTEAFF; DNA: TGTGCCAGCAGCCGAATCACCTTATACACTGAAGCTTTCTTT
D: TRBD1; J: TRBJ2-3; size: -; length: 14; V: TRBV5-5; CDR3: CASSWGQARGTQYF; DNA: TGTGCCAGCAGCTGGGGACAGGCAAGAGGTACGCAGTATTTT
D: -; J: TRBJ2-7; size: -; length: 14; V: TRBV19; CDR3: CASSSRQLTYEQYF; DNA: TGTGCCAGTAGTTCCCGACAGCTTACCTACGAGCAGTACTTC
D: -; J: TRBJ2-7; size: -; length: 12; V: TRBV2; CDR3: CASREDTYEQYF; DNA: TGTGCCAGCAGGGAGGACACCTACGAGCAGTACTTC
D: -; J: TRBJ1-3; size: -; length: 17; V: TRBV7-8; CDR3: CASSLVPATRAGNTIYF; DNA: TGTGCCAGCAGCTTAGTGCCGGCAACGAGGGCTGGAAACACCATATATTTT
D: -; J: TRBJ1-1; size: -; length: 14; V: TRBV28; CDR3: CASSFGPANTEAFF; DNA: TGTGCCAGCAGTTTCGGGCCTGCGAACACTGAAGCTTTCTTT
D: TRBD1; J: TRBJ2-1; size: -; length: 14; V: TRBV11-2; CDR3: CASIQGVDYNEQFF; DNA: TGTGCCAGCATTCAGGGGGTCGATTACAATGAGCAGTTCTTC